The 21 T cell receptor beta chains reported below all come from one sample, sequenced in a study of control samples from healthy donors and cancer patients. Repertoires were generated with immunoSEQ multiplex PCR, while TCRdb's copy carries only in-frame clones and drops some. Of about 140,000 clones in the sample, 85% to 95% are singletons; the top ten hold 10% to 15%. The sequenced sample consisted of blood. The receptors were sampled from a man aged 40-55 years in good health.

The chain recombines TRBV7-8 with TRBJ2-3; a weak D match, TRBD2 (5 bases). In germline, CDR1 is SGHVS, CDR2 FQNEAQ. The CDR3 totals 14 residues. The germline V and J ends were trimmed by 1 base and 5 bases, with 10 bases remaining between them. The CDR3 here is CASSLVSLVDTQYF. In DNA form, the CDR3 reads TGTGCCAGCAGCTTAGTTTCACTAGTAGATACGCAGTATTTT.

This chain uses TRBV29-1 with TRBJ1-1; a possible D gene is TRBD1 (6 bases). The germline CDR1 and CDR2 sequences are SQVTM and ANQGSEA. The V gene lost 4 bases and the J gene lost 3 bases, with 21 bases spanning the gap. This CDR3 has 16 amino acids. CDR3 in amino acids: CSVVWVRGRADTEAFF. CDR3 DNA: TGCAGCGTTGTTTGGGTCAGGGGTCGTGCGGACACTGAAGCTTTCTTT.

The rearrangement joins TRBV4-3 to TRBJ1-2; D is undetermined. The CDR3 spans 15 residues. The V gene's germline CDR1 is LGHNA and CDR2 YSLEER. The germline V and J ends were trimmed by 0 bases and 3 bases, with 11 bases remaining between them. The DNA of the CDR3 is TGCGCCAGCAGCCAAGAACTAAGGACGGACTATGGCTACACCTTC. Protein product: CASSQELRTDYGYTF.

The chain combines TRBV23-1 with TRBJ1-2; TRBD1 aligns across 7 bases. TRBV23-1 is marked as an open reading frame, function uncertain. The J segment lost 0 bases and the V segment lost 2 bases, leaving 3 bases of the junction unmatched. This CDR3 region has 15 residues. CDR3 nucleotide sequence: TGCGCCAGCAGTCAAGGGGACAGCTCTAACTATGGCTACACCTTC. Translated: CASSQGDSSNYGYTF.

The chain links TRBV11-2 to TRBJ1-1; the D is unclear. The V and J ends lost 2 bases and 2 bases respectively, with 12 bases between them. Germline values: CDR1 SGHAT, CDR2 FQNNGV. CDR3 length: 15 residues. The CDR3 DNA is TGTGCCAGCAGCTTAATTGGGCAGACCAACACTGAAGCTTTCTTT. Protein: CASSLIGQTNTEAFF.

This clone was detected a few times. V usage is TRBV6-2 or TRBV6-3 and J usage is TRBJ2-2; weak D call: TRBD2 (5 bases). Germline loops: CDR1 MNHEY, CDR2 SVGEGT. Trimming removed 3 bases at V and 8 bases at J, with 13 bases between. The CDR3 extends over 14 amino acids. The CDR3 nucleotides are TGTGCCAGCAGTTATCGGAGCGGAGTGGGGGAGCTGTTTTTT. The encoded protein is CASSYRSGVGELFF.

This chain links TRBV7-3 with TRBJ2-2; D not resolved. Per the germline V gene, CDR1 is SGHTA and CDR2 is FQGTGA. Trimming left V 2 bases short and J 3 bases short, with 1 base between. The CDR3 is made up of 12 amino acids. CDR3 sequence (DNA): TGTGCCAGCAGCTTAGACACCGGGGAGCTGTTTTTT. Translation gives CASSLDTGELFF.

The V call is TRBV14, the J call TRBJ2-7, with 8 nucleotides matching TRBD2. Germline V gene sequence: CDR1 SGHDN, CDR2 FVKESK. This CDR3 comprises 13 residues. Trimming took 4 bases from V and 7 from J; bases not matched to a gene: 6. The CDR3 DNA follows: TGTGCCAGCAGCCCCATGGTAGCGGGGGAGCAGTACTTC. Its protein is CASSPMVAGEQYF.

This rearrangement joins TRBV7-2 to TRBJ1-2, with D hard to call. This CDR3 comprises 15 residues. Trimming stripped 3 bases from V and 7 bases from J, with 18 bases between. The germline gives CDR1 SGHTA, CDR2 FQGNSA. CDR3 protein: CASSFFVSLARGYTF. The CDR3 DNA reads TGTGCCAGCAGCTTTTTTGTCAGTCTAGCACGTGGCTACACCTTC.

The rearrangement joins TRBV3-1 (or the pseudogene TRBV3-2) to TRBJ1-1; 7 nucleotides match TRBD1. Trimming cost V 8 bases and J 0 bases; bases outside gene matches: 9. The germline V gene has CDR1 LGHDT and CDR2 YNNKEL (reference sequence). This CDR3 comprises 15 residues. The chain's CDR3 is CASSTGTGVNTEAFF. CDR3 sequence (DNA): TGTGCCAGCTCAACCGGCACAGGGGTGAACACTGAAGCTTTCTTT.

The chain couples TRBV6-5 to TRBJ2-6; unclear D gene. Germline V gives CDR1 MNHEY, CDR2 SVGAGI. The CDR3 contains 15 residues. V lost 5 bases and J 0 bases, leaving 8 bases between the germline ends. The CDR3 DNA reads as TGTGCCAGCAGTAAGAAATTCTCTGGGGCCAACGTCCTGACTTTC. Translated, it gives CASSKKFSGANVLTF.

This sequence joins TRBV24-1 and TRBJ1-3; D is unclear. Per the germline V gene, CDR1 is KGHDR and CDR2 is SFDVKD. The ends were cut back, 4 bases at V and 0 bases at J, with 9 bases in the middle. The CDR3 consists of 15 residues. The CDR3 spells CATSDGRYSGNTIYF. The CDR3 DNA is TGTGCCACCAGTGACGGACGGTACTCTGGAAACACCATATATTTT.

CDR3 region: CASNPRGGGHEQYF. CDR3 DNA: TGTGCCAGCAACCCCCGGGGCGGGGGCCACGAGCAGTACTTC. This chain joins TRBV6-6 and TRBJ2-7; TRBD2 might be the D (7 bases). Germline-derived CDR1 and CDR2 are MNHNY and SVGAGI (reference sequence). The CDR3 covers 14 residues. Between the trimmed V and J ends, which lost 7 bases and 5 bases, there was a span of 18 bases.

This chain joins TRBV5-6 and TRBJ1-5; 9 bases agree with TRBD1. Germline values: CDR1 SGHDT, CDR2 YYEEEE. This CDR3 has 16 amino acids. V lost 3 bases and J lost 4; bases outside the gene matches: 8. This CDR3 reads CASSSGTGQRNQPQHF. Here the CDR3 DNA reads TGTGCCAGCAGCTCCGGGACAGGGCAGAGGAATCAGCCCCAGCATTTT.

V usage is TRBV7-3 and J usage is TRBJ2-3, with TRBD2 as a possible D gene (6 bases). V was cut by 1 base and J by 5 bases, with 22 bases left in between. The CDR3 contains 18 residues. Germline values: CDR1 SGHTA, CDR2 FQGTGA. The CDR3: CASSLNPGLRNGRDTQYF. In DNA form, the CDR3 reads TGTGCCAGCAGCTTAAATCCCGGACTACGGAACGGGAGAGATACGCAGTATTTT.

The chain uses TRBV6-5 and TRBJ2-1; 8 nucleotides match TRBD1. Per germline, CDR1 MNHEY and CDR2 SVGAGI. CDR3 length equals 16 residues. Trimming cost V 0 bases and J 7 bases; bases outside gene matches: 8. The CDR3, as DNA: TGTGCCAGCAGTTACTCGCGACGGACAGGGCCGAATGAGCAGTTCTTC. The encoded protein is CASSYSRRTGPNEQFF.

The CDR3 loop reads CASSGQGLFGEQFF. In nucleotides, the CDR3 is TGTGCCAGCAGCGGACAGGGGTTATTCGGTGAGCAGTTCTTC. The chain couples TRBV7-9 to TRBJ2-1, with TRBD1 identical over 9 bases. The CDR3 consists of 14 residues. CDR1 SEHNR and CDR2 FQNEAQ come from the germline V gene (reference sequence). The V and J ends lost 5 bases and 9 bases, in that order; junction bases with no gene match: 8.

DNA for the CDR3: TGTGCCAGCAGCACCACAGGGGGCCAAGAGACCCAGTACTTC. Translating it yields CASSTTGGQETQYF. The chain links TRBV5-4 to TRBJ2-5; 8 bases agree with TRBD1. The CDR3 extends over 14 amino acids. J was trimmed by 1 base and V by 4 bases; bases with no gene match: 3. Germline V CDR1 and CDR2: SGHNT, YYREEE (reference sequence).

The chain recombines TRBV2 with TRBJ1-4; D call uncertain. Trimming left V 4 bases short and J 5 bases short, with 11 bases between. Germline V gene sequence: CDR1 SNHLY, CDR2 FYNNEI. This CDR3 has 14 residues. The CDR3 bases are TGTGCCAGCAGTGTTGAGGGCCGGAATGAAAAACTGTTTTTT. It encodes CASSVEGRNEKLFF.

The rearrangement links TRBV11-2 to TRBJ1-1, with D hard to call. Trimming stripped 0 bases from V and 4 bases from J, with 9 bases between. Germline V gene sequence: CDR1 SGHAT, CDR2 FQNNGV. This CDR3 is built from 14 residues. The CDR3 nucleotides are TGTGCCAGCAGCTTAGATCTCATGCTCACTGAAGCTTTCTTT. Translating gives CASSLDLMLTEAFF.

The chain employs TRBV9 and TRBJ2-7, with 9 bases lining up with TRBD2. J gave up 3 bases and V 4 bases, and 8 bases lay outside the gene matches. Germline V lookup: CDR1 SGDLS, CDR2 YYNGEE. There are 15 residues in the CDR3. CDR3 sequence reads: CASSPRLAVGYEQYF. The DNA of the CDR3 is TGTGCCAGCAGCCCCAGACTAGCGGTCGGCTACGAGCAGTACTTC.